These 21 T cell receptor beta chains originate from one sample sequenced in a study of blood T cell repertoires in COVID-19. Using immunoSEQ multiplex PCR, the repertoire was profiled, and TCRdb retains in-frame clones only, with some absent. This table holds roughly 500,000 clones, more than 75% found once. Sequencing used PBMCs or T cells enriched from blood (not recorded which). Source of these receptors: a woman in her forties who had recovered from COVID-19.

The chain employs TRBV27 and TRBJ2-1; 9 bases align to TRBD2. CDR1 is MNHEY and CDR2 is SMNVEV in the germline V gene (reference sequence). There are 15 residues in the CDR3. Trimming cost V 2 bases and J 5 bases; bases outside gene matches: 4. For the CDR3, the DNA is TGTGCCAGCAGTTTAACTAGCGGGCCGAACAATGAGCAGTTCTTC. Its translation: CASSLTSGPNNEQFF.

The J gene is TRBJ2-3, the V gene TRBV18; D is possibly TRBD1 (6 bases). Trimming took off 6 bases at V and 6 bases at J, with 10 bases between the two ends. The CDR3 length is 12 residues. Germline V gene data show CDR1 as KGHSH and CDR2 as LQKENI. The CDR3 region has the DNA TGTGCCAGCTCCAACACAGGGGATACGCAGTATTTT. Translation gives CASSNTGDTQYF.

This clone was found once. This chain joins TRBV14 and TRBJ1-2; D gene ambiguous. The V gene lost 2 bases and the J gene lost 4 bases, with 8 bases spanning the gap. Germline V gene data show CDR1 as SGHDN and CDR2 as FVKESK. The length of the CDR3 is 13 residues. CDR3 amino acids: CASSQQKRYGYTF. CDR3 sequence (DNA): TGTGCCAGCAGCCAACAGAAACGCTATGGCTACACCTTC.

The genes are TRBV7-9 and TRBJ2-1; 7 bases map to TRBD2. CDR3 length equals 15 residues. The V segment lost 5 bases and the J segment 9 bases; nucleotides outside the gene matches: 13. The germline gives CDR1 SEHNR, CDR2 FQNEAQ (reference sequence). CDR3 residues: CASSRLAVRAFEQFF. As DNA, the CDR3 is TGTGCCAGCAGCCGACTAGCAGTCAGAGCTTTTGAGCAGTTCTTC.

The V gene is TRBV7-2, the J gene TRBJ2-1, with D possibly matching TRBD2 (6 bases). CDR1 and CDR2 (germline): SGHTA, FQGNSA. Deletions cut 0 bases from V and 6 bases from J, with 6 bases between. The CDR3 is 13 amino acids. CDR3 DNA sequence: TGTGCCAGCAGCTTAGCGCGGGGCAATGAGCAGTTCTTC. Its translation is CASSLARGNEQFF.

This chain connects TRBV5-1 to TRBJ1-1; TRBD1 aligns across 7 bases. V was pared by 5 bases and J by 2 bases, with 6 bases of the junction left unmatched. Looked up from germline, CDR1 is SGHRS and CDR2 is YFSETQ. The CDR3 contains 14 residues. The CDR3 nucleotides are TGCGCCAGCAGGAGGGGACAGACTAACACTGAAGCTTTCTTT. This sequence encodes CASRRGQTNTEAFF.

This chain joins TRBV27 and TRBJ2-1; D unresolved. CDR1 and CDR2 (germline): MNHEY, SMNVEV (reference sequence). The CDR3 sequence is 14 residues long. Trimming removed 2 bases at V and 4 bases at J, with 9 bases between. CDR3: CASSLLGPYNEQFF. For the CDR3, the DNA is TGTGCCAGCAGTTTACTTGGGCCGTACAATGAGCAGTTCTTC.

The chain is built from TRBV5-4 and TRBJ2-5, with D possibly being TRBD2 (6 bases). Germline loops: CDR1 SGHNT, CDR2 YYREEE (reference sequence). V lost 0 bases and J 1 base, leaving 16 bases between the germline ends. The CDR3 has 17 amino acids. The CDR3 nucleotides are TGTGCCAGCAGCTTGGAAGCTGGGACTCGTTTCCAAGAGACCCAGTACTTC. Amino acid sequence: CASSLEAGTRFQETQYF.

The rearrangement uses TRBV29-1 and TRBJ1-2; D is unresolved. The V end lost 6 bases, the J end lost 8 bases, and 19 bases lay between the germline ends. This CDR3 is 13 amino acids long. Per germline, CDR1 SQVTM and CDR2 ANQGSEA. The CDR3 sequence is CSVDPRRGFGYTF. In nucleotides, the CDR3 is TGCAGCGTCGACCCCCGCCGCGGGTTCGGCTACACCTTC.

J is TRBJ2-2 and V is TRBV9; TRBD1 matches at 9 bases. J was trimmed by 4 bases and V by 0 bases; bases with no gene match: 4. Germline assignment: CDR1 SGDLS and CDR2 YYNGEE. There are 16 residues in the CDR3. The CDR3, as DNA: TGTGCCAGCAGCGTAGGGGGACAGGGTCGCACCGGGGAGCTGTTTTTT. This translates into CASSVGGQGRTGELFF. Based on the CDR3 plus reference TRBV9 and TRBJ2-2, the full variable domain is DSGVTQTPKHLITATGQRVTLRCSPRSGDLSVYWYQQSLDQGLQFLIQYYNGEERAKGNILERFSAQQFPDLHSELNLSSLELGDSALYFCASSVGGQGRTGELFFGEGSRLTVL.

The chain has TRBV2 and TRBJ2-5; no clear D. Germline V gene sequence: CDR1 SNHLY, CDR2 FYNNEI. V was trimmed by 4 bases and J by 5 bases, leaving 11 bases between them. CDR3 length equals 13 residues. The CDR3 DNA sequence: TGTGCCAGCAGTGGGCCTAGATCTGAGACCCAGTACTTC. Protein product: CASSGPRSETQYF. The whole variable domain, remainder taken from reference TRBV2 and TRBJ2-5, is EPEVTQTPSHQVTQMGQEVILRCVPISNHLYFYWYRQILGQKVEFLVSFYNNEISEKSEIFDDQFSVERPDGSNFTLKIRSTKLEDSAMYFCASSGPRSETQYFGPGTRLLVL.

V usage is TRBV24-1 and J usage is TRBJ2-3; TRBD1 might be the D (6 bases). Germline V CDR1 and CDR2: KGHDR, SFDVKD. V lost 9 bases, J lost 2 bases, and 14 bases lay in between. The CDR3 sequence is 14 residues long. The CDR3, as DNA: TGTGCCACCGGAACCCCAGGGGTCACAGATACGCAGTATTTT. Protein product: CATGTPGVTDTQYF.

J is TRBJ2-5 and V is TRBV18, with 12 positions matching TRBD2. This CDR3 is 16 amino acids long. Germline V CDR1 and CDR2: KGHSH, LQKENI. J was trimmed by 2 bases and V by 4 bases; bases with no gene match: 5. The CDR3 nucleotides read TGTGCCAGCTCACGAAGCGGACTAGCGGGACAAGAGACCCAGTACTTC. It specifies CASSRSGLAGQETQYF.

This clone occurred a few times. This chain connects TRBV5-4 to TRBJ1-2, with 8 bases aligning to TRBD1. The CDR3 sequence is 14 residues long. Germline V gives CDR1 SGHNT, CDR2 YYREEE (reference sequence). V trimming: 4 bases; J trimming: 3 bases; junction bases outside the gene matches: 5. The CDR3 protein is CASSGQGVDYGYTF. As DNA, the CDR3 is TGTGCCAGCAGCGGACAGGGAGTTGACTATGGCTACACCTTC.

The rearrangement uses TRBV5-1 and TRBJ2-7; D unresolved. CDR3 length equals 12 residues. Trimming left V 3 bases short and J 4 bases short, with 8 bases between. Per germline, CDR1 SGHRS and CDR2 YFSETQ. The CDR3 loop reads CASSSSGYEQYF. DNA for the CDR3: TGCGCCAGCAGCTCCTCAGGATACGAGCAGTACTTC. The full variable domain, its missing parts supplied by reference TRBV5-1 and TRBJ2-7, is KAGVTQTPRYLIKTRGQQVTLSCSPISGHRSVSWYQQTPGQGLQFLFEYFSETQRNKGNFPGRFSGRQFSNSRSEMNVSTLELGDSALYLCASSSSGYEQYFGPGTRLTVT.

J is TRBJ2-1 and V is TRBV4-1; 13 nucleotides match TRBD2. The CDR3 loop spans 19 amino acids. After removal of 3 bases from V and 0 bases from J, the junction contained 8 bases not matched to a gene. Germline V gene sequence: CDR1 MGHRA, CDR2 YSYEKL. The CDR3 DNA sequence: TGCGCCAGCAGCCACCCGGGACTAGCGGGGTTGGGCTCCTACAATGAGCAGTTCTTC. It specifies CASSHPGLAGLGSYNEQFF.

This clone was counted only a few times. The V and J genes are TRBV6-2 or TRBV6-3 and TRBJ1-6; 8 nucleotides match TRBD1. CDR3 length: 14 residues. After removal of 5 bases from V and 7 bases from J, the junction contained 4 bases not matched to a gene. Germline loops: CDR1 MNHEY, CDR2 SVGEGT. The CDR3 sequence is CASSQGTGNSPLHF. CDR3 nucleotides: TGTGCCAGCAGTCAAGGGACAGGCAATTCACCCCTCCACTTT.

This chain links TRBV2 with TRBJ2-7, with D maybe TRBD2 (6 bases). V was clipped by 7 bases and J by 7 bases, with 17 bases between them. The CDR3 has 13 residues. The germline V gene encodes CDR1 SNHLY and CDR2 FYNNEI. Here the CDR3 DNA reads TGTGCCAGCACCGGGACGGGAGTAGGAGAGCAGTACTTC. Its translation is CASTGTGVGEQYF. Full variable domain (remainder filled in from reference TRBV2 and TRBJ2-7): EPEVTQTPSHQVTQMGQEVILRCVPISNHLYFYWYRQILGQKVEFLVSFYNNEISEKSEIFDDQFSVERPDGSNFTLKIRSTKLEDSAMYFCASTGTGVGEQYFGPGTRLTVT.

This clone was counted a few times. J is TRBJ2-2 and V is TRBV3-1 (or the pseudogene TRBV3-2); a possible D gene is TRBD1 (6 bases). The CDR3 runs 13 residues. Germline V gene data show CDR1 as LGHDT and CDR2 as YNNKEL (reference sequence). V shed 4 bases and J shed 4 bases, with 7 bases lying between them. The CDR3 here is CASSLGGTGELFF. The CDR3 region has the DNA TGTGCCAGCAGCCTAGGGGGCACCGGGGAGCTGTTTTTT.

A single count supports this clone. The CDR3 loop is CSSRREGHNEQFF. DNA of the CDR3: TGCAGCTCACGGCGGGAGGGCCACAATGAGCAGTTCTTC. The V and J genes are TRBV29-1 and TRBJ2-1; 9 bases match TRBD2. In germline, CDR1 is SQVTM, CDR2 ANQGSEA. CDR3 length: 13 amino acids. The V gene end was trimmed by 8 bases and the J gene end by 5 bases; junction bases not matched to a gene: 7.

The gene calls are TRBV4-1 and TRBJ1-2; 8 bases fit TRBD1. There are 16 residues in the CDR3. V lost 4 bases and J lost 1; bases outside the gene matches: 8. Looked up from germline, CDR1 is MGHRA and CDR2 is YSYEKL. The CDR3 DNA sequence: TGCGCCAGCAGCCCCTTCCACGGACAGGGTAACTATGGCTACACCTTC. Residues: CASSPFHGQGNYGYTF.